The source of this TCR beta chain is a study of T cell changes during pregnancy in multiple sclerosis. Some clones are missing from TCRdb's copy, which holds only in-frame ones; the method was immunoSEQ multiplex PCR. The sample lists about 71,000 clones, over 85% seen once, with roughly 1.2% in the top ten. Germline V gives CDR1 WNHNN, CDR2 SYGVQD (reference sequence). With 3 bases removed from V and 3 bases from J, the gap between germline ends came to 5 bases. This CDR3 is 13 amino acids long. This sequence was found in a female donor with multiple sclerosis, enrolled in a pregnancy study. This specimen was peripheral blood, taken in the third trimester of pregnancy. The chain recombines TRBV10-1 with TRBJ2-2; no firm D call. CDR3 nucleotide sequence: TGCGCCAGCAGTGAAAGAGACACCGGGGAGCTGTTTTTT. Its translation is CASSERDTGELFF.